The clone carrying this T cell receptor beta chain has a single count. This entry comes from a study of Ad26.COV2.S vaccination and SARS-CoV-2 variants. Assay: immunoSEQ multiplex PCR; the TCRdb copy retains only in-frame clones and omits some. The table lists more than 400,000 clones, less than 95% of them singletons. Treatment described: roughly 20 received Ad26.COV2.S at low or high dose, single or two shots; about 5 received placebo; per-sample allocation not given. Sampling happened 63 days after the first vaccine or placebo injection. The J segment lost 6 bases and the V segment lost 4 bases, leaving 5 bases of the junction unmatched. Germline V gene lookup returns CDR1 LGHDT and CDR2 YNNKEL (reference sequence). The CDR3 runs to 14 residues.

Sample: peripheral blood, taken in a trial of Ad26.COV2.S vaccine versus placebo. The V call is TRBV3-1 (or the pseudogene TRBV3-2), the J call TRBJ2-7, with TRBD2 matching over 11 bases. This clonotype was sampled from a person between 18 and 65 years old who received the Ad26.COV2.S COVID-19 vaccine or a placebo. Here the CDR3 reads CASSPTSGKVEQYF. CDR3 in DNA: TGTGCCAGCAGCCCGACTAGCGGGAAAGTCGAGCAGTACTTC.